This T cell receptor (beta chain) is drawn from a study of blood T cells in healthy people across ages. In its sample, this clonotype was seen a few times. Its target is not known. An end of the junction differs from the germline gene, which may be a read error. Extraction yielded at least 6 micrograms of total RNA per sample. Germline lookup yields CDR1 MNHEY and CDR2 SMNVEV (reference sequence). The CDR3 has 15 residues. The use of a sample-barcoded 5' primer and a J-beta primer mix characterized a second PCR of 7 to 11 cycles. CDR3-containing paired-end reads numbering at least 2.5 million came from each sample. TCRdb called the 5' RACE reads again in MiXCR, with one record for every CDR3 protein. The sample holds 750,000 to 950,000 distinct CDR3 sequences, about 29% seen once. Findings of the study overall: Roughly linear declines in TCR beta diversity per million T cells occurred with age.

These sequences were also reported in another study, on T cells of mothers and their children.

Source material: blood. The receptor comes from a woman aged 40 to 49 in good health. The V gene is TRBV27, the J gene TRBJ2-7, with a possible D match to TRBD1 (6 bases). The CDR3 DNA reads TGTGCCGGCAGTTTATCCAGGGGATCCAGTTACGAGCAGTACTTC. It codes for CAGSLSRGSSYEQYF.